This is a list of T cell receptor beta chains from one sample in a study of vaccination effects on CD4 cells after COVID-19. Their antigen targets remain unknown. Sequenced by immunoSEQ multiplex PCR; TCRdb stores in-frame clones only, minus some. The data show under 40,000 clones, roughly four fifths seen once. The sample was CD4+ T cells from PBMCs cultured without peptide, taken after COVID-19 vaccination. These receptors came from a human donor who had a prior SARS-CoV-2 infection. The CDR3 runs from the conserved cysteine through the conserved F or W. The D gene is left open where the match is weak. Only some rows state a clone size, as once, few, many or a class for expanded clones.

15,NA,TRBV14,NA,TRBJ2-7,CASSPGPLVWGEQYF,TGTGCCAGCAGCCCGGGACCCCTTGTTTGGGGCGAGCAGTACTTC
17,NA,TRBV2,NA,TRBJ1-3,CASSDSGILGSGNTIYF,TGTGCCAGCAGTGATTCAGGGATACTCGGCTCTGGAAACACCATATATTTT
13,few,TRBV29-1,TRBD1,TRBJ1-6,CSVATGVGSPLHF,TGCAGCGTAGCAACAGGGGTCGGTTCACCCCTCCACTTT
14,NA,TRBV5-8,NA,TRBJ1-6,CASSSGYGRIPLHF,TGTGCCAGCAGCTCTGGATACGGCAGAATCCCCCTCCACTTT
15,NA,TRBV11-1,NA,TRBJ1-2,CASSLNQGLNYGYTF,TGTGCCAGCAGCTTAAATCAGGGCCTTAACTATGGCTACACCTTC
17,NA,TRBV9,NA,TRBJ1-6,CASSRGGGRTYFEPLHF,TGTGCCAGCAGCCGAGGGGGGGGACGGACGTATTTTGAACCCCTCCACTTT
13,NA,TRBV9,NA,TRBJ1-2,CASSVASNYGYTF,TGTGCCAGCAGCGTGGCCTCTAACTATGGCTACACCTTC
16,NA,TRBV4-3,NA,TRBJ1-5,CASSQRYGGSNQPQHF,TGCGCCAGCAGCCAAAGATATGGGGGGAGCAATCAGCCCCAGCATTTT
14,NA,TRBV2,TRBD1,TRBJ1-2,CASSLRGAEDGYTF,TGTGCCAGCAGCCTCAGGGGGGCTGAGGATGGCTACACCTTC
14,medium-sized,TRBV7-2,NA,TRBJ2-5,CASSLVAASETQYF,TGTGCCAGCAGCTTAGTCGCGGCATCAGAGACCCAGTACTTC
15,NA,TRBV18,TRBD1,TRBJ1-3,CASSPRQGFRNTIYF,TGTGCCAGCTCACCACGACAGGGCTTTAGAAACACCATATATTTT
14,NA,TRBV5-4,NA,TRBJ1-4,CASSPRPRDEKLFF,TGTGCCAGCAGCCCAAGACCAAGAGATGAAAAACTGTTTTTT
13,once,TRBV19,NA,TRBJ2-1,CASSIEGYNEQFF,TGTGCCAGTAGTATAGAGGGGTACAATGAGCAGTTCTTC
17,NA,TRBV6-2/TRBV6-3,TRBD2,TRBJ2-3,CASSGKLAGGSTDTQYF,TGTGCCAGCAGTGGTAAACTAGCGGGAGGGAGCACAGATACGCAGTATTTT
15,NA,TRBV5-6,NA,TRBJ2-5,CASSQGRRGMETQYF,TGTGCCAGCAGCCAGGGGCGCAGGGGAATGGAGACCCAGTACTTC
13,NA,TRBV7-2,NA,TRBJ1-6,CASSPHSNSPLHF,TGTGCCAGCAGCCCCCACTCTAATTCACCCCTCCACTTT
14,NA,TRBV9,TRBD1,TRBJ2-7,CASSPGQEAYEQYF,TGTGCCAGCAGCCCGGGACAGGAGGCCTACGAGCAGTACTTC
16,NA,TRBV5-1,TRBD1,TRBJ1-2,CASSREETGVIYGYTF,TGCGCCAGCAGCCGCGAAGAGACAGGGGTTATCTATGGCTACACCTTC
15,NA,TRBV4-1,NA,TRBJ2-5,CASSQDPRAEETQYF,TGCGCCAGCAGCCAAGATCCTCGAGCGGAAGAGACCCAGTACTTC
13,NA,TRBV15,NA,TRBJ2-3,CATSSHPTDTQYF,TGTGCCACCAGCAGCCACCCCACAGATACGCAGTATTTT
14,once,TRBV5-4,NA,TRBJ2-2,CASSTRGLTGELFF,TGTGCCAGCAGCACCCGGGGACTCACCGGGGAGCTGTTTTTT
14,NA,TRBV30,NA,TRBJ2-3,CAWSEPLITDTQYF,TGTGCCTGGAGTGAGCCTCTCATCACAGATACGCAGTATTTT
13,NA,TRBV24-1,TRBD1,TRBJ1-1,CATSDPGQGGAFF,TGTGCCACCAGTGACCCGGGACAGGGGGGAGCTTTCTTT
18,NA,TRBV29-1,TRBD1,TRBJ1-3,CSVGGDRAYFYPPNTIYF,TGCAGCGTTGGGGGGGACAGGGCATACTTTTATCCCCCCAACACCATATATTTT
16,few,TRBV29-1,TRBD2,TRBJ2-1,CSVEVRLAGAVDEQFF,TGCAGCGTTGAAGTCCGACTAGCGGGAGCCGTCGATGAGCAGTTCTTC
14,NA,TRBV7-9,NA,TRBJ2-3,CASSIEGGTDTQYF,TGTGCCAGCAGTATAGAGGGTGGCACAGATACGCAGTATTTT
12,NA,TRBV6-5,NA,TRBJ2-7,CASSPRSHEQYF,TGTGCCAGCAGCCCCCGATCCCACGAGCAGTACTTC
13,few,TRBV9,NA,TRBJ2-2,CASSVDLTGELFF,TGTGCCAGCAGCGTAGACCTCACCGGGGAGCTGTTTTTT
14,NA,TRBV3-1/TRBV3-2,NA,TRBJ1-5,CASSQGSIPKPQHF,TGTGCCAGCAGCCAAGGGAGCATCCCCAAGCCCCAGCATTTT
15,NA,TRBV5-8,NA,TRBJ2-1,CASSLDPSSYNEQFF,TGTGCCAGCAGCTTGGACCCCAGCTCCTACAATGAGCAGTTCTTC
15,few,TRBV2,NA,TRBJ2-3,CASSGGRPTTDTQYF,TGTGCCAGCAGTGGGGGCAGGCCGACCACAGATACGCAGTATTTT
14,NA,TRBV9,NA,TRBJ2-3,CASSVLPNDPPQYF,TGTGCCAGCAGCGTTCTCCCGAATGACCCCCCGCAGTATTTT
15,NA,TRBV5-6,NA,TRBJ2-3,CASSLSGADTDTQYF,TGTGCCAGCAGCTTGTCCGGGGCGGACACAGATACGCAGTATTTT
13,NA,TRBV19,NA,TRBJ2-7,CASSPRGSYEQYF,TGTGCCAGTAGTCCCAGGGGCTCCTACGAGCAGTACTTC
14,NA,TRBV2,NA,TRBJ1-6,CASSLQGMGSPLHF,TGTGCCAGCAGTTTACAGGGTATGGGGTCACCCCTCCACTTT
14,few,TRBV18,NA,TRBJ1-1,CASSPRQPNTEAFF,TGTGCCAGCTCACCGCGACAGCCGAACACTGAAGCTTTCTTT
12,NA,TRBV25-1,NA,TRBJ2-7,CASSVAGGRQYF,TGTGCCAGCAGTGTGGCAGGGGGGAGGCAGTACTTC
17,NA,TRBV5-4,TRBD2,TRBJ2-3,CASSPGTSGRELDTQYF,TGTGCCAGCAGCCCCGGGACTAGCGGGAGAGAGTTAGATACGCAGTATTTT
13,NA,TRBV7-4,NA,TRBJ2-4,CASSLGKGNIQYF,TGTGCCAGCAGTTTAGGCAAGGGAAACATTCAGTACTTC
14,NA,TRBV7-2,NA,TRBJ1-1,CASSLDPTDTEAFF,TGTGCCAGCAGCTTAGACCCGACGGACACTGAAGCTTTCTTT
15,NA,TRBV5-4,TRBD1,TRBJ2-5,CASSLIQGAGETQYF,TGTGCCAGCAGCTTGATACAGGGGGCTGGAGAGACCCAGTACTTC
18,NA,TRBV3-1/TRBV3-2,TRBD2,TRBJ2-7,CASSQDLSRSGGVYEQYF,TGTGCCAGCAGCCAAGATTTGTCCCGGAGCGGGGGTGTCTACGAGCAGTACTTC